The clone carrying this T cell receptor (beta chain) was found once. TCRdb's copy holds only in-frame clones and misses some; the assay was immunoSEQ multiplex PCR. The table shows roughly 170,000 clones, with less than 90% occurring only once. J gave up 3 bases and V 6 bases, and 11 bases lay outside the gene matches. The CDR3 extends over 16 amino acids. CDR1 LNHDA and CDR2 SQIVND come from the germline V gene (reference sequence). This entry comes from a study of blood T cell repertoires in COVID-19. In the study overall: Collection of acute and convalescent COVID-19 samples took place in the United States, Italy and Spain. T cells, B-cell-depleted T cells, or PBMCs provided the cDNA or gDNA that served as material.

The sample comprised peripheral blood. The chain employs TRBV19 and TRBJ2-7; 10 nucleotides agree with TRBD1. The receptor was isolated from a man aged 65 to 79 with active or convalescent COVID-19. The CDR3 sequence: CASRPGQGSRNYEQYF. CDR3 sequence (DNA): TGTGCCAGTAGGCCGGGACAGGGGTCACGTAACTACGAGCAGTACTTC. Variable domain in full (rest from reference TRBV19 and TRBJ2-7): DGGITQSPKYLFRKEGQNVTLSCEQNLNHDAMYWYRQDPGQGLRLIYYSQIVNDFQKGDIAEGYSVSREKKESFPLTVTSAQKNPTAFYLCASRPGQGSRNYEQYFGPGTRLTVT.